These T cell receptor beta chains were read from a single sample in a study of a mutant IDH1 vaccine in newly diagnosed glioma. Their target antigens are unknown. Data came from immunoSEQ multiplex PCR; TCRdb stores just in-frame clones and leaves some out. In the table there are 50,000 to 85,000 clones, over 75% of which are singletons. This sample comprised PBMCs, obtained from a glioma patient whose treatment included an IDH1 peptide vaccine. The receptors here all came from a man between 18 and 29 years old with glioma. The CDR3 runs from the conserved cysteine through the conserved F or W. Each record gives: D gene, V gene, J gene, clone size, CDR3 DNA, CDR3 protein. D genes are given only for firm matches. Not all rows give a size; the values are once, few, many and, for expanded clones, a class.

-,TRBV6-6,TRBJ1-4,-,TGTGCCAGCAAACCTCATACCAGGGGAGGTGAAAAACTGTTTTTT,CASKPHTRGGEKLFF
-,TRBV9,TRBJ2-1,-,TGTGCCAGCAGCGTAGAGTACAATGAGCAGTTCTTC,CASSVEYNEQFF
TRBD2,TRBV7-2,TRBJ2-1,-,TGTGCCAGCAGCTTGCCCTTGAGCGGGAGAAAGAACAATGAGCAGTTCTTC,CASSLPLSGRKNNEQFF
-,TRBV7-9,TRBJ1-3,-,TGTGCCAGCAGCTCCCAGGGGTTCTCTGGAAACACCATATATTTT,CASSSQGFSGNTIYF
-,TRBV18,TRBJ2-5,-,TGTGCCAGCTCACCAGCAGGCCGGGAGACCCAGTACTTC,CASSPAGRETQYF
-,TRBV7-9,TRBJ1-1,once,TGTGCCAGCAGCTTATCGGCCGGAGACCGGGCTGAAGCTTTCTTT,CASSLSAGDRAEAFF
TRBD1,TRBV28,TRBJ1-3,-,TGTGCCAGCAGTTCCACTCCGACAGGGTTTGGAAACACCATGTATTTT,CASSSTPTGFGNTMYF
-,TRBV4-2,TRBJ1-4,-,TGTGCCAGCAGCCAAGATCCCGTTCCCGGTGAAAAACTGTTTTTT,CASSQDPVPGEKLFF
-,TRBV7-9,TRBJ2-7,-,TGTGCCAGCAGCTTCACAGTGAGGGGGATTTACGAGCAGTACTTC,CASSFTVRGIYEQYF
-,TRBV19,TRBJ2-5,-,TGTGCCAGTAGTATCCACAGGGCGGAGACCCAGTACTTC,CASSIHRAETQYF
TRBD1,TRBV19,TRBJ1-1,-,TGTGCCAGTAGTGTACTACAGGGGATGAACACTGAAGCTTTCTTT,CASSVLQGMNTEAFF
TRBD1,TRBV25-1,TRBJ2-1,-,TGTGCCAGCAGTGAATTAGGGCCAGGGGGATACAATGAGCAGTTCTTC,CASSELGPGGYNEQFF
-,TRBV2,TRBJ2-2,-,TGTGCCAGCTATTTGGGACAGAACACCGGGGAGCTGTTTTTT,CASYLGQNTGELFF
-,TRBV2,TRBJ2-3,-,TGTGCCAGCAGTGAAGCGCTTGCGCAGTATTTT,CASSEALAQYF
-,TRBV7-8,TRBJ2-7,-,TGTGCCAGCAGCTTCGGGGGAGCCCCCTACGAGCAGTACTTC,CASSFGGAPYEQYF
-,TRBV5-1,TRBJ2-5,-,TGCGCCAGCAGCACCGGGGCAGGGAGAGAGACCCAGTACTTC,CASSTGAGRETQYF
TRBD1,TRBV11-2,TRBJ2-7,-,TGTGCCAGCAGCCCGACAGGGGGCAACGAGCAGTACTTC,CASSPTGGNEQYF
TRBD1,TRBV15,TRBJ2-7,-,TGTGCCACCAGCAGAGGGGACAGGGGGGACGAGCAGTACTTC,CATSRGDRGDEQYF
TRBD2,TRBV7-8,TRBJ2-2,-,TGTGCCAGCAGCTTGGGACTAGCGTACACCGGGGAGCTGTTTTTT,CASSLGLAYTGELFF
-,TRBV18,TRBJ2-3,-,TGTGCCAGCTCACCACGTGATACGCAGTATTTT,CASSPRDTQYF
-,TRBV5-8,TRBJ2-5,-,TGTGCCAGCAGACCGGCATACCTCGTTCAAGAGACCCAGTACTTC,CASRPAYLVQETQYF
-,TRBV5-6,TRBJ2-4,-,TGTGCCAGCAGCTTGGCGCCAGGGTCAGACATTCAGTACTTC,CASSLAPGSDIQYF
-,TRBV27,TRBJ1-4,-,TGTGCCAGCAGTTTTTACGCCGCAGGGGAAAAACTGTTTTTT,CASSFYAAGEKLFF
-,TRBV7-2,TRBJ1-5,-,TGTGCCAGCAGCTTAGCGTTGGCCGTCCAGCCCCAGCATTTT,CASSLALAVQPQHF
TRBD1,TRBV7-9,TRBJ1-5,medium-sized,TGTGCCAGCAGCTTAGGCTGGGGGGACAGCTACGATCAGCCCCAGCATTTT,CASSLGWGDSYDQPQHF
-,TRBV11-1,TRBJ2-5,-,TGTGCCAGCAGCCCCGACAAGGGAAGGGAGACCCAGTACTTC,CASSPDKGRETQYF
-,TRBV5-6,TRBJ2-5,-,TGTGCCAGCAGTTCGTGGAGCGGTCAAGAGACCCAGTACTTC,CASSSWSGQETQYF
-,TRBV29-1,TRBJ2-7,-,TGCAGCGTTGACCTCGGGGCCTACGAGCAGTACTTC,CSVDLGAYEQYF
TRBD1,TRBV30,TRBJ1-1,few,TGTGCCTGGAGGGGGGAGGGGGCGGCTTTCTTT,CAWRGEGAAFF
-,TRBV7-2,TRBJ1-5,-,TGTGCCAGCAGCGACCGGGGGCCGGGCAATCAGCCCCAGCATTTT,CASSDRGPGNQPQHF
TRBD2,TRBV30,TRBJ2-7,-,TGTGCCTGGAGCGCCGGGACTAGCGTCTACGAGCAGTACTTC,CAWSAGTSVYEQYF
-,TRBV14,TRBJ1-1,once,TGTGCCAGCAGCCGAGGACATTTGAACACTGAAGCTTTCTTT,CASSRGHLNTEAFF
-,TRBV9,TRBJ1-3,-,TGTGCCAGCAGCGCTCCGACACCTGGAAACACCATATATTTT,CASSAPTPGNTIYF
-,TRBV9,TRBJ1-1,few,TGTGCCAGCAGCGGGCCACGCGAGGGCCTTGGTATGAACACTGAAGCTTTCTTT,CASSGPREGLGMNTEAFF
-,TRBV5-1,TRBJ1-1,few,TGCGCCAGCAGCTTTTCCGGGGAGGGAGCTTTCTTT,CASSFSGEGAFF
TRBD1,TRBV4-3,TRBJ2-2,-,TGCGCCAGCAGCCAAGATATGGGACAGGATTTAAACACCGGGGAGCTGTTTTTT,CASSQDMGQDLNTGELFF
-,TRBV5-5,TRBJ1-2,-,TGTGCCAGCAGCTTGTTTGGAGCCGACCGCGACTATGGCTACACCTTC,CASSLFGADRDYGYTF
-,TRBV9,TRBJ2-7,-,TGTGCCAGCAGCCCATGGGACATTAAACTTGGCTACGAGCAGTACTTC,CASSPWDIKLGYEQYF
TRBD2,TRBV7-2,TRBJ2-1,once,TGTGCCAGCAGCTCGCACGGACTAGCGGGAGATGAGCAGTTCTTC,CASSSHGLAGDEQFF
TRBD1,TRBV30,TRBJ2-7,-,TGTGCCTGGAGTCGACAGGGTCTCGAGCAGTACTTC,CAWSRQGLEQYF
TRBD1,TRBV5-1,TRBJ1-3,-,TGCGCCAGCAGCTTTGCTACCGGGACAGGGTCAGGAAACACCATATATTTT,CASSFATGTGSGNTIYF
-,TRBV7-9,TRBJ1-2,-,TGTGCCAGCAGCTTAGACAGGCATAACTATGGCTACACCTTC,CASSLDRHNYGYTF
TRBD1,TRBV5-5,TRBJ1-4,-,TGTGCCAGCAGCTTGTTTTCTCAACTACAGGGGGTAAATGAAAAACTGTTTTTT,CASSLFSQLQGVNEKLFF
-,TRBV19,TRBJ1-2,-,TGTGCCAGTAGTATAGCCCGAACGAGTGGCTACACCTTC,CASSIARTSGYTF
-,TRBV27,TRBJ2-5,-,TGTGCCAGCAGTTTCCTGGGGACTGCACAAGAGACCCAGTACTTC,CASSFLGTAQETQYF
-,TRBV9,TRBJ2-4,-,TGTGCCAGCAGCGTAGGTCCGGGCCCTGGGGAAAACATTCAGTACTTC,CASSVGPGPGENIQYF
-,TRBV27,TRBJ1-1,medium-sized,TGTGCCAGCAGTACAGGGTTGAACACTGAAGCTTTCTTT,CASSTGLNTEAFF
TRBD1,TRBV5-1,TRBJ1-2,-,TGCGCCAGCAGCACTGGACAGGGGGCGCATGGCTACACCTTC,CASSTGQGAHGYTF
-,TRBV19,TRBJ1-4,-,TGTGCCAGTAGTATGCGGGGGGGGAATGAAAAACTGTTTTTT,CASSMRGGNEKLFF
-,TRBV27,TRBJ2-7,-,TGTGCCAGCACCAATACCTACGAGCAGTACTTC,CASTNTYEQYF
-,TRBV27,TRBJ1-2,-,TGTGCCAGCAGTTCAAGACAGAGTCTCGGTGGCTACACCTTC,CASSSRQSLGGYTF
TRBD1,TRBV19,TRBJ1-2,-,TGTGCCAGTAGTATTCTCCCGGGACAGGGGTACAACTATGGCTACACCTTC,CASSILPGQGYNYGYTF
-,TRBV5-1,TRBJ1-6,-,TGCGCCAGCAGCCTACAGGGAAATAATTCACCCCTCCACTTT,CASSLQGNNSPLHF